This TCR beta chain came from a study of lymphopenia after photon versus proton radiotherapy (dated by TCRdb to between 2019 and 2020). A note on the overall study: The immunological effects of photon versus proton radiation therapy were compared in patients with gastrointestinal tumors who developed high-grade lymphopenia. The goal of the study was to describe how the two radiation modalities differ in their effects on the immune system. The cohort included more than 15 patients with gastrointestinal tumors who developed lymphopenia after receiving either photon or proton therapy.

From the cysteine through the phenylalanine, the CDR3 covers 16 amino acids. This entry keeps only the CDR3 DNA: 48 bases, framed from base 1. CDR1 and CDR2, looked up from the germline V gene, are KGHSH and LQKENI. V and J lose 0 bases and 0 bases, and a span of 12 bases separates them. In the case of this clone: This receptor's antigen is unknown. No qualities accompany the bases; no much larger clone lies one base away.

Study-wide findings and limitations: During treatment, patients who received photon therapy lost naive T cells and TCR diversity and gained effector/memory populations, whereas patients who received proton therapy remained relatively stable. Across the cohort, an inverse correlation was found between a larger post-nadir drop in TCR diversity and overall survival time among patients who died. After the lymphocyte count nadir, oligoclonal expansion, especially of CD8+ Temra cells, was observed in photon-treated repertoires, and the drop in diversity was driven by this expansion. The survival association was examined only in patients who died, and the authors described better survival with proton therapy as a possibility, not as a demonstrated result.

Libraries were prepared through the immunoSEQ multiplex PCR assay. T cell repertoires were profiled with deep sequencing of rearranged TCR beta loci together with multiparametric flow cytometry. TCRdb stores this immuneACCESS table with in-frame sequences only. Part of the clones is absent; in the studies checked, under half of the shortfall reflects unresolved V genes, and no reason is known for the rest. The sample table holds approximately 65,000 clones, of which over 80% were seen once. In total, the top ten clones hold about 10% of the sample. The TCR sequence derives from a man older than 75 with esophageal cancer. The V and J genes are TRBV18 and TRBJ2-7; TRBD1 is perhaps the D gene, given 6 matching bases. The source material was peripheral blood, sampled from a patient treated with proton-based radiotherapy. The CDR3 has the sequence CASSPPGHKSSYEQYF. The nucleotides are TGTGCCAGCTCACCACCGGGACATAAGAGCTCCTACGAGCAGTACTTC.